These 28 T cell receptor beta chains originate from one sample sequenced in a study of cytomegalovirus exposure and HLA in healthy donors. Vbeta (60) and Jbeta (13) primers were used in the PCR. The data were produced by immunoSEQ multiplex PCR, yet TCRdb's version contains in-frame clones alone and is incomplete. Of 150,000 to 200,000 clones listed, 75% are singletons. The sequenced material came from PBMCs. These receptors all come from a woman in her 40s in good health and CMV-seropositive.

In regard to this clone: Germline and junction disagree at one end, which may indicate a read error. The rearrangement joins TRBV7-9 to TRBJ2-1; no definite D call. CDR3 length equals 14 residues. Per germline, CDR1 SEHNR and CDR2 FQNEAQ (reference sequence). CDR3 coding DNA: TGTGCCAGCGGCTTAATGGCAGTTTACAATGAGCAGTTCTTC. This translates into CASGLMAVYNEQFF. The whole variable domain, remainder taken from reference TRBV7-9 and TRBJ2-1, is DTGVSQNPRHKITKRGQNVTFRCDPISEHNRLYWYRQTLGQGPEFLTYFQNEAQLEKSRLLSDRFSAERPKGSFSTLEIQRTEQGDSAMYLCASGLMAVYNEQFFGPGTRLTVL.

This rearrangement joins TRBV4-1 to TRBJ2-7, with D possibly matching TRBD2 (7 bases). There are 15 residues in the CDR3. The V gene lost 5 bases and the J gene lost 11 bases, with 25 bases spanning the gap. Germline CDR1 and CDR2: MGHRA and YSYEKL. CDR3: CASSSRLADPGGKYF. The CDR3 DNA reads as TGCGCCAGCAGCTCCCGCTTAGCGGACCCGGGGGGCAAGTACTTC.

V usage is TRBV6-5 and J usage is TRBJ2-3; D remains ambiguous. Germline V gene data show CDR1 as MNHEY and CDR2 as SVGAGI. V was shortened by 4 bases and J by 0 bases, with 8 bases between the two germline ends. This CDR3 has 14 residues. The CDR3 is CASSLQSSTDTQYF. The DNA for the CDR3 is TGTGCCAGCAGTTTACAGAGTAGCACAGATACGCAGTATTTT.

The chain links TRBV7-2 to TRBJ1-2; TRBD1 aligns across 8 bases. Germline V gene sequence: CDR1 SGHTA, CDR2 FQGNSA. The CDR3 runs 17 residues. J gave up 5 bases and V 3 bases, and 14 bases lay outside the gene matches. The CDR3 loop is CASSLRSGGAGEYGYTF. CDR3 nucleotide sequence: TGTGCCAGCAGCTTGCGGTCAGGGGGCGCGGGCGAGTATGGCTACACCTTC.

This CDR3 reads CASSARTAIIYSNQPQHF. The CDR3 DNA reads TGTGCCAGCAGCGCCCGGACAGCGATAATTTATAGCAATCAGCCCCAGCATTTT. The chain couples TRBV7-8 to TRBJ1-5, with TRBD1 as a possible D gene (6 bases). Trimming pared 5 bases from V and 0 bases from J, leaving 20 bases between. The CDR3 is 18 residues long. Germline V gene lookup returns CDR1 SGHVS and CDR2 FQNEAQ.

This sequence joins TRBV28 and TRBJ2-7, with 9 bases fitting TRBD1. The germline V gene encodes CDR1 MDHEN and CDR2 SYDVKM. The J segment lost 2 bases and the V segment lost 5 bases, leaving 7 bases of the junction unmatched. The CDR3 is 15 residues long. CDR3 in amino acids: CASSPQGATTYEQYF. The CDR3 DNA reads TGTGCCAGCAGTCCACAGGGGGCGACTACCTACGAGCAGTACTTC.

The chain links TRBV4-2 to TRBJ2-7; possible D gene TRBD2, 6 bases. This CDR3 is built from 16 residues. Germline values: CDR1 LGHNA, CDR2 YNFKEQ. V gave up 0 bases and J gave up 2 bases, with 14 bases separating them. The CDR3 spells CASSQDPGSAAYEQYF. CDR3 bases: TGTGCCAGCAGCCAAGATCCCGGGAGCGCCGCCTACGAGCAGTACTTC.

CDR3: CASSLLTGTVTEAFF. The CDR3 nucleotides are TGTGCCAGCAGCCTACTGACCGGAACAGTCACTGAAGCTTTCTTT. The chain has TRBV11-1 and TRBJ1-1; D call uncertain. CDR3 size: 15 residues. Trimming stripped 5 bases from V and 4 bases from J, with 17 bases between. Germline CDR1 SGHAT, CDR2 FQDESV (reference sequence).

The CDR3 DNA reads TGTGCCAGCAGTTTGGCAGGGGCACGGAATCAGCCCCAGCATTTT. Amino acids: CASSLAGARNQPQHF. This sequence joins TRBV28 and TRBJ1-5; perhaps TRBD1 as D (6 bases). In germline, CDR1 is MDHEN, CDR2 SYDVKM. The V end was cut by 3 bases, the J end by 4 bases, with 13 bases between. The CDR3 runs 15 residues.

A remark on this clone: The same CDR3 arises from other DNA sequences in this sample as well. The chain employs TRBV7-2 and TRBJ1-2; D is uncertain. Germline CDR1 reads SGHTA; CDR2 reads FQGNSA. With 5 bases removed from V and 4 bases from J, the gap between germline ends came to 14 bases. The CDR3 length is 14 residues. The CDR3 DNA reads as TGTGCCAGCAGCCTCAGCCCGGGTGGCTATGGCTACACCTTC. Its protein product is CASSLSPGGYGYTF. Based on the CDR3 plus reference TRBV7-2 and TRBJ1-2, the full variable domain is GAGVSQSPSNKVTEKGKDVELRCDPISGHTALYWYRQSLGQGLEFLIYFQGNSAPDKSGLPSDRFSAERTGGSVSTLTIQRTQQEDSAVYLCASSLSPGGYGYTFGSGTRLTVV.

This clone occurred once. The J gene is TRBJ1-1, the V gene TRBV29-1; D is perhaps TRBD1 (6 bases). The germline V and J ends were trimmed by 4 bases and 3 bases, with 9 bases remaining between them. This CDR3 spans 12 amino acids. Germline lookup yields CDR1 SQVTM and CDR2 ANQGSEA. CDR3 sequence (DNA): TGCAGCGTTGGGGCAGGGGACACTGAAGCTTTCTTT. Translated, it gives CSVGAGDTEAFF.

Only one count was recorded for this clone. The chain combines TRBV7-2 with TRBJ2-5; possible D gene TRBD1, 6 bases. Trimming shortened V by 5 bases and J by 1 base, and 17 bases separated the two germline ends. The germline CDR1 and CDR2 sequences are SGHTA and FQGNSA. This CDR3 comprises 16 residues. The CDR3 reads CASSLTPTGPQETQYF. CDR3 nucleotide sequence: TGTGCCAGCAGCCTCACCCCGACAGGTCCCCAAGAGACCCAGTACTTC.

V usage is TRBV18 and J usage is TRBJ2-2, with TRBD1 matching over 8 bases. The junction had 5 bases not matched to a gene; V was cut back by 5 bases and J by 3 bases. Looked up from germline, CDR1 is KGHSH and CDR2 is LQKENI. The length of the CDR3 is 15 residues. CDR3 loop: CASSMDRVDTGELFF. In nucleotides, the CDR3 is TGTGCCAGCTCAATGGACAGGGTGGACACCGGGGAGCTGTTTTTT.

The CDR3 loop is CASSQDQGAPREQYF. In nucleotides, the CDR3 is TGTGCCAGCAGCCAAGATCAGGGGGCCCCGCGGGAGCAGTACTTC. This sequence joins TRBV4-2 and TRBJ2-7; 8 bases line up with TRBD1. With 0 bases clipped from V and 7 bases from J, the junction kept 8 bases outside the gene matches. The CDR3 has 15 residues. Germline V lookup: CDR1 LGHNA, CDR2 YNFKEQ.

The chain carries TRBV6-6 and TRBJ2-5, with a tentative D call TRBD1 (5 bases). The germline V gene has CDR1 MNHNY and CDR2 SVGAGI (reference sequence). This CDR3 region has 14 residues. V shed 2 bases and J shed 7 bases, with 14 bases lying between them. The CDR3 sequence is CASSYGAGFGTQYF. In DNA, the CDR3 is TGTGCCAGCAGTTACGGGGCAGGGTTTGGGACCCAGTACTTC.

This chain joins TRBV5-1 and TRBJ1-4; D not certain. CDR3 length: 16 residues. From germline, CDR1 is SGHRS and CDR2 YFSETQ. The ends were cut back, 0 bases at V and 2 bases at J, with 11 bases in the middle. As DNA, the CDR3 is TGCGCCAGCAGCTTGGTAGCGGGCGCCACTAATGAAAAACTGTTTTTT. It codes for CASSLVAGATNEKLFF.

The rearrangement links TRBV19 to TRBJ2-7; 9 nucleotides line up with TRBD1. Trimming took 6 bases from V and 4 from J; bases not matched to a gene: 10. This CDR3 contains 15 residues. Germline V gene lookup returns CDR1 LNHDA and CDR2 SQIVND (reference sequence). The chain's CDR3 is CASRAPGQGQYEQYF. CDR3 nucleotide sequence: TGTGCCAGTAGAGCTCCGGGACAGGGACAATACGAGCAGTACTTC.

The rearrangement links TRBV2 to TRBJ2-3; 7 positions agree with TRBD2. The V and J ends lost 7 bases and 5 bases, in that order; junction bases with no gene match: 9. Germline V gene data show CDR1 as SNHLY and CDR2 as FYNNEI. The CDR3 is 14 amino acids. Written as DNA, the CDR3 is TGTGCCAGCATATGGGCGGGAGTGGGAGATACGCAGTATTTT. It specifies CASIWAGVGDTQYF.

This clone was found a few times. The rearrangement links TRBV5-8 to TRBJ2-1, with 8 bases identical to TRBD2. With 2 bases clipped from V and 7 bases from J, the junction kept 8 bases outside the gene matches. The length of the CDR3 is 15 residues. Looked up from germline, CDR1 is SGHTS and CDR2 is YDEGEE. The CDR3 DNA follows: TGTGCCAGCAGCTTAACGGGAGGGCCGGGGAATGAGCAGTTCTTC. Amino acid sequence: CASSLTGGPGNEQFF.

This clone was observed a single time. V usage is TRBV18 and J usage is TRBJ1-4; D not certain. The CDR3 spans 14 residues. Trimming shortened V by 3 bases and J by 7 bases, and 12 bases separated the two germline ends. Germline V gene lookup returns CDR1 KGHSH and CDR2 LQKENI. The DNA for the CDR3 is TGTGCCAGCTCACCCCGGGGAGAGGGTGAAAAACTGTTTTTT. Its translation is CASSPRGEGEKLFF.

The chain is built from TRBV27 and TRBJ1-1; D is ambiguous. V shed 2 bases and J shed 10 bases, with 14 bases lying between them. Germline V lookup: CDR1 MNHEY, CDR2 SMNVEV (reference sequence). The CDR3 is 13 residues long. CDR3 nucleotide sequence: TGTGCCAGCAGTTTAGCGGCCCGGAGCGGAGCTTTCTTT. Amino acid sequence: CASSLAARSGAFF.

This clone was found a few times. CDR3 amino acids: CASREGGARAGYTF. The CDR3 nucleotides are TGTGCCAGCAGGGAAGGGGGCGCAAGAGCTGGCTACACCTTC. This chain links TRBV4-2 with TRBJ1-2, with 7 positions matching TRBD1. The germline gives CDR1 LGHNA, CDR2 YNFKEQ. Trimming at V came to 6 bases and at J to 7 bases, leaving 11 bases not matched to a gene. The CDR3 is made up of 14 amino acids.

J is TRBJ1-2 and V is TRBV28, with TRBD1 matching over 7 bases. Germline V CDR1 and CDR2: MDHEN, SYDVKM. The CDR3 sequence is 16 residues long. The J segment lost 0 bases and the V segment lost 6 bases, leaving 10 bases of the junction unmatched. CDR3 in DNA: TGTGCCAGCAGCACCGGGACAGATGGGGCTAACTATGGCTACACCTTC. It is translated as CASSTGTDGANYGYTF.

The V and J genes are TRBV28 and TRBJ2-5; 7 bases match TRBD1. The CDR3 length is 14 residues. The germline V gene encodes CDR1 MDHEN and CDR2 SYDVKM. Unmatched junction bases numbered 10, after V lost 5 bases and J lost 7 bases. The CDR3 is CASSMTGFRVTQYF. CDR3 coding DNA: TGTGCCAGCAGTATGACAGGGTTTCGGGTGACCCAGTACTTC.

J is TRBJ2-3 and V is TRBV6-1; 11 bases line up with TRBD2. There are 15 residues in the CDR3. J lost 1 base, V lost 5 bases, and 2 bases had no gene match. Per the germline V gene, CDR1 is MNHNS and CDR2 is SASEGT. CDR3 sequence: CASSQLAGGTDTQYF. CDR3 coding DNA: TGTGCCAGCAGTCAACTAGCGGGAGGCACAGATACGCAGTATTTT.

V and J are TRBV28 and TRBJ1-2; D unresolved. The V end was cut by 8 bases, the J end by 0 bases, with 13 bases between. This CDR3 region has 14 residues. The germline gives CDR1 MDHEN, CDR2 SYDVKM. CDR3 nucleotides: TGTGCCAGCCTCCGCACAGCCACTAACTATGGCTACACCTTC. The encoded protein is CASLRTATNYGYTF.

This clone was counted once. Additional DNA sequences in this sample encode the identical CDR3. In DNA, the CDR3 is TGTGCCTGGAGTGTTTCCCCGCGTGAAGCTTTCTTT. Protein sequence: CAWSVSPREAFF. This chain uses TRBV30 with TRBJ1-1; D is uncertain. Germline V CDR1 and CDR2: GTSNPN, SVGIG (reference sequence). V was trimmed by 0 bases and J by 7 bases, leaving 9 bases between them. This CDR3 is 12 amino acids long.

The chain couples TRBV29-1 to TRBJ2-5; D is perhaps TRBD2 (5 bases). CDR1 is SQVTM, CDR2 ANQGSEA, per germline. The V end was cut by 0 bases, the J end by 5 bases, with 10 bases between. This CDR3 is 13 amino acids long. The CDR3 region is CSVEDRTGETQYF. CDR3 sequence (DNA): TGCAGCGTTGAAGATCGTACGGGGGAGACCCAGTACTTC.